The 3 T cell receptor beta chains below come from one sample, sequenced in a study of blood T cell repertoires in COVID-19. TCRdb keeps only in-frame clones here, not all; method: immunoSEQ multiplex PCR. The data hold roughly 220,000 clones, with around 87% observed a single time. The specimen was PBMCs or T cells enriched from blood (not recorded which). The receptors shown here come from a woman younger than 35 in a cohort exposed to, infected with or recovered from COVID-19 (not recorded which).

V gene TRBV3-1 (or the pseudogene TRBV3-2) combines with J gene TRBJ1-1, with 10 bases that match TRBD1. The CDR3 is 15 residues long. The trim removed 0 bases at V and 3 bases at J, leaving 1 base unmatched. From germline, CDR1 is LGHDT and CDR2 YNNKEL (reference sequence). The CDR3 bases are TGTGCCAGCAGCCAAGAGGGGACAGGGGACACTGAAGCTTTCTTT. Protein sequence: CASSQEGTGDTEAFF.

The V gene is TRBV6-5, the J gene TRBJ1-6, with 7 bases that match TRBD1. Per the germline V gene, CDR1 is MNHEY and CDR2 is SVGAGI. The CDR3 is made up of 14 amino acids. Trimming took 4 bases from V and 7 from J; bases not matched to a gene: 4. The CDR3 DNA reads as TGTGCCAGCAGTTCGCAGGGGGAGAATTCACCCCTCCACTTT. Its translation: CASSSQGENSPLHF.

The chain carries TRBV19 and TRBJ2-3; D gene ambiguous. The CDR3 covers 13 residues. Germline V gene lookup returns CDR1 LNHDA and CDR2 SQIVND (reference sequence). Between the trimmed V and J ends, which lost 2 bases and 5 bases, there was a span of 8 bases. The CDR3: CASSIRSEDTQYF. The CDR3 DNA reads TGTGCCAGTAGTATAAGGAGCGAAGATACGCAGTATTTT.